What follows are 27 T cell receptor beta chains derived from one specimen sequenced in a study of OX40 agonist ivuxolimab in advanced cancers. Sequencing was performed with immunoSEQ multiplex PCR; in TCRdb, only in-frame clones are kept and a portion is missing. The sample consists of over 5,500 clones, roughly 63% of them appearing once. The sequenced sample was CD4+ or CD8+ T cells sorted from blood, obtained in a trial of the OX40 agonist ivuxolimab. These receptors were obtained from an adult with an advanced solid tumor such as melanoma, head and neck, liver or kidney cancer.

V gene TRBV13 combines with J gene TRBJ2-1; 12 bases are shared with TRBD2. Germline loops: CDR1 PRHDT, CDR2 FYEKMQ (reference sequence). The CDR3 consists of 13 residues. Trimming removed 5 bases from V and 12 bases from J; junction bases left unmatched: 5. The CDR3 DNA follows: TGTGCCAGCAGCCCGGGACTAGCGGGCCCGCAGTTCTTC. This encodes CASSPGLAGPQFF.

As for this clone: The junction departs from the called germline gene at one end, perhaps through a read error. The chain employs TRBV7-7 and TRBJ2-2, with 11 bases lining up with TRBD2. The CDR3 is 17 amino acids. Germline CDR1 SSHAT, CDR2 FNYEAQ (reference sequence). The CDR3 DNA reads TGTGCTAGCAGCTTAGTCCTAGCGGGAGGTGAGACCGGGGAGCTGTTTTTT. Its translation: CASSLVLAGGETGELFF.

This rearrangement joins TRBV5-1 to TRBJ2-3; D is ambiguous. Trimming stripped 2 bases from V and 7 bases from J, with 17 bases between. There are 15 residues in the CDR3. CDR1 is SGHRS and CDR2 is YFSETQ in the germline V gene. The CDR3 loop reads CASSLGQSEVNTQYF. CDR3 sequence (DNA): TGCGCCAGCAGCTTAGGTCAGTCGGAAGTAAATACGCAGTATTTT.

The V call is TRBV30, the J call TRBJ2-2; the match to TRBD2 covers 8 bases. The CDR3 has 14 amino acids. V lost 6 bases to trimming and J lost 7 bases; unmatched junction nucleotides: 10. The V gene's germline CDR1 is GTSNPN and CDR2 SVGIG (reference sequence). In DNA, the CDR3 is TGTGCCTGTGGTATTAGCGGGATAGTCGGGGAGCTGTTTTTT. Its translation: CACGISGIVGELFF.

The chain combines TRBV7-8 with TRBJ1-6, with 7 positions matching TRBD1. Germline V gene data show CDR1 as SGHVS and CDR2 as FQNEAQ. The CDR3 length is 16 residues. The ends lost 0 bases at V and 6 bases at J; junction bases unmatched: 5. DNA of the CDR3: TGTGCCAGCAGCTTAGCGCGTGGGACAGTTAATTCACCCCTCCACTTT. Its translation is CASSLARGTVNSPLHF. The full variable domain, rest sourced from reference TRBV7-8 and TRBJ1-6, is GAGVSQSPRYKVAKRGQDVALRCDPISGHVSLFWYQQALGQGPEFLTYFQNEAQLDKSGLPSDRFFAERPEGSVSTLKIQRTQQEDSAVYLCASSLARGTVNSPLHFGNGTRLTVT.

The chain has TRBV19 and TRBJ2-7, with 9 bases aligning to TRBD1. This CDR3 comprises 15 residues. Germline V CDR1 and CDR2: LNHDA, SQIVND (reference sequence). V gave up 3 bases and J gave up 2 bases; unmatched junction bases: 5. The CDR3 DNA reads TGTGCCAGTAGTATGGGACAGGGATTGGCCTACGAGCAGTACTTC. It encodes CASSMGQGLAYEQYF.

The V call is TRBV7-3, the J call TRBJ1-1, with D hard to call. With 6 bases removed from V and 1 base from J, the gap between germline ends came to 12 bases. Germline CDR1 and CDR2: SGHTA and FQGTGA. This CDR3 contains 14 residues. The CDR3 nucleotides are TGTGCCAGCAGTTCCACCGGGCAGAACACTGAAGCTTTCTTT. This translates into CASSSTGQNTEAFF.

This clone was picked up a small number of times. The V call is TRBV4-1, the J call TRBJ1-6; the D is unclear. This CDR3 has 17 amino acids. V gave up 0 bases and J gave up 0 bases, with 9 bases separating them. From germline, CDR1 is MGHRA and CDR2 YSYEKL. The CDR3 DNA is TGCGCCAGCAGCCAAGATGGGCTCAGCTCCTATAATTCACCCCTCCACTTT. This sequence encodes CASSQDGLSSYNSPLHF.

This clone came up once. The V and J genes are TRBV4-1 and TRBJ2-5; a weak D match, TRBD2 (5 bases). Trimming cost V 1 base and J 5 bases, with 11 bases left between them. This CDR3 comprises 14 residues. Germline CDR1 is MGHRA and CDR2 is YSYEKL. The CDR3 spells CASSQAPGSETQYF. CDR3 sequence (DNA): TGCGCCAGCAGCCAAGCCCCGGGGTCGGAGACCCAGTACTTC.

V gene TRBV7-9 combines with J gene TRBJ2-5; D uncertain. Trimming left V 6 bases short and J 2 bases short, with 10 bases between. The CDR3 runs to 13 residues. CDR1 is SEHNR, CDR2 FQNEAQ, per germline (reference sequence). The CDR3 sequence is CASSNTVQETQYF. The CDR3, as DNA: TGTGCCAGCAGTAACACGGTACAAGAGACCCAGTACTTC.

The CDR3 loop reads CASSEKHRLAGGHEQYF. As DNA, the CDR3 is TGTGCCAGCAGTGAGAAACACCGACTAGCGGGGGGCCACGAGCAGTACTTC. The V gene is TRBV6-4, the J gene TRBJ2-7, with TRBD2 matching over 13 bases. This CDR3 is built from 17 residues. Germline V gives CDR1 MRHNA, CDR2 SNTAGT. J lost 5 bases, V lost 3 bases, and 10 bases had no gene match.

This clone has just one count. The chain uses TRBV27 and TRBJ2-7, with 7 bases matching TRBD2. Looked up from germline, CDR1 is MNHEY and CDR2 is SMNVEV (reference sequence). With 3 bases clipped from V and 1 base from J, the junction kept 6 bases outside the gene matches. The CDR3 totals 15 residues. The CDR3 loop reads CASSLTPGLSYEQYF. The CDR3 bases are TGTGCCAGCAGTTTGACACCGGGACTATCCTACGAGCAGTACTTC.

V is TRBV7-2 and J is TRBJ1-2; 10 bases match TRBD1. Germline CDR1 SGHTA, CDR2 FQGNSA. This CDR3 comprises 15 residues. V was pared by 5 bases and J by 2 bases, with 5 bases of the junction left unmatched. CDR3 sequence: CASSAWTGGNYGYTF. CDR3 nucleotides: TGTGCCAGCAGCGCCTGGACAGGGGGGAACTATGGCTACACCTTC.

This chain links TRBV5-5 with TRBJ2-1, with a possible D match to TRBD2 (6 bases). The CDR3 is 14 residues long. From germline, CDR1 is SGHKS and CDR2 YYEKEE (reference sequence). V lost 0 bases and J lost 10, with 14 bases in between. CDR3 nucleotides: TGTGCCAGCAGCTTGGCAAGCGGGCCTGGGGAGCAGTTCTTC. Translation gives CASSLASGPGEQFF.

The J gene is TRBJ2-7, the V gene TRBV4-2; D may be TRBD2 (5 bases). The CDR3 contains 14 residues. Germline-derived CDR1 and CDR2 are LGHNA and YNFKEQ. V lost 4 bases and J 3 bases, leaving 13 bases between the germline ends. The CDR3 is CASSPQERDYEQYF. CDR3 nucleotides: TGTGCCAGCAGCCCACAAGAGAGGGACTACGAGCAGTACTTC.

V usage is TRBV28 and J usage is TRBJ1-4, with D uncertain. Germline V gene sequence: CDR1 MDHEN, CDR2 SYDVKM. The V gene lost 5 bases and the J gene lost 7 bases, with 14 bases spanning the gap. CDR3 length: 14 residues. The CDR3, as DNA: TGTGCCAGCAGTCCAATGGTGGGCGGTGAAAAACTGTTTTTT. Protein: CASSPMVGGEKLFF.

The rearrangement links TRBV6-1 to TRBJ2-1, with D hard to call. The germline CDR1 and CDR2 sequences are MNHNS and SASEGT. CDR3 size: 13 residues. The germline V and J ends were trimmed by 8 bases and 3 bases, with 11 bases remaining between them. Here the CDR3 reads CASGEAFYNEQFF. CDR3 in DNA: TGTGCCAGCGGCGAGGCTTTCTACAATGAGCAGTTCTTC.

The chain uses TRBV7-3 and TRBJ2-5; D is perhaps TRBD2 (6 bases). The V gene lost 3 bases and the J gene lost 5 bases, with 13 bases spanning the gap. The CDR3 is 14 amino acids. Germline V gene data show CDR1 as SGHTA and CDR2 as FQGTGA. In DNA, the CDR3 is TGTGCCAGCAGCTTTGGCGGGGATGAGGAGACCCAGTACTTC. Its translation: CASSFGGDEETQYF.

This clone was seen once. The chain links TRBV27 to TRBJ2-3; 7 bases agree with TRBD2. This CDR3 spans 12 amino acids. The J segment lost 11 bases and the V segment lost 3 bases, leaving 5 bases of the junction unmatched. Germline V gives CDR1 MNHEY, CDR2 SMNVEV (reference sequence). Here the CDR3 DNA reads TGTGCCAGCAGTTTCGGCCGGGGGGAGCAGTATTTT. Translation: CASSFGRGEQYF.

The DNA of the CDR3 is TGTGCCAGCAGTTACGAGGGGGCGGGTGAAGCTTTCTTT. It encodes CASSYEGAGEAFF. The V gene is TRBV6-6, the J gene TRBJ1-1, with 7 bases aligning to TRBD1. With 2 bases clipped from V and 7 bases from J, the junction kept 4 bases outside the gene matches. The V gene's germline CDR1 is MNHNY and CDR2 SVGAGI (reference sequence). CDR3 length: 13 amino acids.

The rearrangement uses TRBV28 and TRBJ1-1, with D unclear. The CDR3 sequence is 13 residues long. Between the trimmed V and J ends, which lost 0 bases and 0 bases, there was a span of 2 bases. The V gene's germline CDR1 is MDHEN and CDR2 SYDVKM. The CDR3 DNA sequence: TGTGCCAGCAGTTTATGGATGAACACTGAAGCTTTCTTT. Translation gives CASSLWMNTEAFF.

This chain links TRBV9 with TRBJ2-2; no clear D gene. CDR1 SGDLS and CDR2 YYNGEE come from the germline V gene. The V and J ends lost 4 bases and 0 bases respectively, with 22 bases between them. This CDR3 has 19 amino acids. The CDR3 bases are TGTGCCAGCAGCCCTGACCCCTTAATAATGGGCGCGAACACCGGGGAGCTGTTTTTT. Amino acids: CASSPDPLIMGANTGELFF. Supplemented by reference TRBV9 and TRBJ2-2, the full variable domain reads DSGVTQTPKHLITATGQRVTLRCSPRSGDLSVYWYQQSLDQGLQFLIQYYNGEERAKGNILERFSAQQFPDLHSELNLSSLELGDSALYFCASSPDPLIMGANTGELFFGEGSRLTVL.

In DNA form, the CDR3 reads TGCGCCAGCAGCTTGGAGCCCGCGGGGGGGGAGACCCAGTACTTC. It codes for CASSLEPAGGETQYF. This chain links TRBV5-1 with TRBJ2-5, with TRBD2 matching 9 bases. With 0 bases clipped from V and 5 bases from J, the junction kept 5 bases outside the gene matches. Germline CDR1 SGHRS, CDR2 YFSETQ. The CDR3 runs to 15 residues.

This clone is medium-sized in the sample. The genes are TRBV11-2 and TRBJ1-1; 7 bases fit TRBD1. This CDR3 has 14 residues. Germline V gene lookup returns CDR1 SGHAT and CDR2 FQNNGV. V shed 4 bases, J shed 1 base, and the junction held 3 bases outside the gene matches. CDR3 DNA: TGTGCCAGCAGCTGGGGACAGCGGAACACTGAAGCTTTCTTT. Translated, it gives CASSWGQRNTEAFF.

The chain has TRBV6-1 and TRBJ1-2, with unresolved D. Per the germline V gene, CDR1 is MNHNS and CDR2 is SASEGT. Trimming took 3 bases from V and 6 from J, leaving 26 bases between them. The CDR3 spans 18 residues. CDR3 protein: CASSDASWYEAGTNGYTF. CDR3 DNA sequence: TGTGCCAGCAGTGATGCGTCTTGGTACGAGGCGGGCACAAATGGCTACACCTTC.

By its share, this clone is medium-sized. The chain links TRBV6-1 to TRBJ2-3; TRBD2 matches at 14 bases. The V gene end was trimmed by 4 bases and the J gene end by 4 bases; junction bases not matched to a gene: 1. CDR3 size: 15 residues. Germline V gives CDR1 MNHNS, CDR2 SASEGT. In DNA form, the CDR3 reads TGTGCCAGCAGTGGACTAGCGGGGGGGCCAGATACGCAGTATTTT. Translating gives CASSGLAGGPDTQYF.

The chain employs TRBV28 and TRBJ2-1, with 9 bases aligning to TRBD2. With V trimmed by 2 bases and J by 7 bases, 9 bases remained unmatched. The length of the CDR3 is 16 residues. Looked up from germline, CDR1 is MDHEN and CDR2 is SYDVKM. The CDR3 sequence is CASSLSGGGALNEQFF. Written as DNA, the CDR3 is TGTGCCAGCAGTTTAAGCGGCGGGGGGGCCCTTAATGAGCAGTTCTTC.